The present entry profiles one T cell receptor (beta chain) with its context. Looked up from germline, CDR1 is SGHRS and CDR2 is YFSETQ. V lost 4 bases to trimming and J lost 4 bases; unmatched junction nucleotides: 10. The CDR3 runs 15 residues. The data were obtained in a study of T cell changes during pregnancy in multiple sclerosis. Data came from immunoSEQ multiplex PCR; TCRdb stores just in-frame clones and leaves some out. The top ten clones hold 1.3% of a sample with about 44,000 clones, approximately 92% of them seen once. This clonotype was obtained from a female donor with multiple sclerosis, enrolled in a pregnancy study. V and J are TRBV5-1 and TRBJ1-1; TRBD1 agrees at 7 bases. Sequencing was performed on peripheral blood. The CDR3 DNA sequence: TGCGCCAGCAGCAATGCGAACCGGGACAGCACTGAAGCTTTCTTT. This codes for CASSNANRDSTEAFF.